The present entry profiles one T cell receptor (beta chain) with its context. The antigen is not known. Included were adult ileal or ileocolonic Crohn's patients indicated for ileocolonic resection. The sample is drawn from a study of T cell repertoires in ileal Crohn's disease. Study findings and constraints: All patients with clonality above 26.8% had endoscopic recurrence. Compared with CD4 T cells, sorted CD8 cells carried more expanded clones. Active smokers at surgery had more clonal expansions than non-smokers.

The method was immunoSEQ multiplex PCR; TCRdb's version includes in-frame clones alone and lacks a portion of them. The table has 14,000 or so clones, roughly 80% seen once. The sample consisted of ileal tissue. This TCR was sampled from an adult with Crohn's disease.

The CDR3 region is CASSWTGQGQPQHF. Here the CDR3 DNA reads TGTGCCAGCTCGTGGACAGGGCAGGGTCAGCCCCAGCATTTT. This chain uses TRBV18 with TRBJ1-5; 8 bases align to TRBD1. The CDR3 covers 14 residues. V lost 6 bases and J lost 6; bases outside the gene matches: 7. Per the germline V gene, CDR1 is KGHSH and CDR2 is LQKENI.